Listed below are T cell receptor beta chains from one sample, sequenced in a study of post-analysis software for immune sequencing data. Via MiXCR, TCRdb re-called the PCR reads, giving one row per CDR3 protein. The data hold about 430,000 distinct CDR3 sequences, with roughly 40% observed a single time. Sequenced material: blood. The receptor source for this set is a girl aged 2 to 9 with multiple sclerosis. Each CDR3 is given without its conserved first and last residue. Some rows have no size entry. The others give once, few or many, or a class for an expanded clone.

NA	TRBV4-2	NA	ASSQSWGPQETQY
NA	TRBV15	TRBJ2-5	ATSGLAGYEQY
NA	TRBV12-3/TRBV12-4	TRBJ2-7	ASSSRTGTYEQY
NA	TRBV6-7	TRBJ2-1	ASSYSRGTSGKGSYNEQF
few	TRBV4-1	TRBJ1-6	ASSQSGWDSPLH
NA	TRBV29-1	TRBJ2-7	SARQGYNEQY
few	TRBV20-1	TRBJ2-1	SARPPAGTYNEQF
few	TRBV5-1	TRBJ2-5	ASSLGGSGGKETQY
NA	TRBV2	TRBJ2-5	ASSEGQGLQETQY
few	TRBV5-1	TRBJ2-5	ASSLAIGRAQETQY
NA	TRBV12-3/TRBV12-4	TRBJ1-4	TSSLARDSGDNEKLF
NA	TRBV20-1	TRBJ2-3	SAAKSGGFTDTQY
NA	TRBV29-1	TRBJ2-5	SLIDSPQTQY
few	TRBV12-5	TRBJ2-5	ASGLVPGPRETQY
NA	TRBV18	TRBJ2-2	ASATGYTGELF
NA	TRBV19	TRBJ2-5	ASSIPGEQY
many	TRBV12-3/TRBV12-4	TRBJ2-7	ASSLEDSYEQY
NA	TRBV29-1	TRBJ2-3	SVATGQPHTDTQY
NA	TRBV7-3	TRBJ2-3	ASSKNIQVTDTQY
NA	TRBV15	TRBJ2-1	ATSSRNLASTYNEQF
NA	TRBV29-1	TRBJ1-1	SVEDPGTGGTEAF
NA	TRBV4-3	TRBJ2-6	ASSQVRVSGANVLT
NA	TRBV5-1	TRBJ2-7	ASSTQVRYEQY
once	TRBV5-1	TRBJ2-3	ASSLAATTNTDTQY
NA	TRBV6-5	TRBJ1-2	ASSYVGHDGYT
NA	TRBV7-2	TRBJ1-4	ASSLFGGRPTNEKLF
few	TRBV12-3/TRBV12-4	TRBJ1-5	ASGLGGAPNQPQH
NA	TRBV6-1	TRBJ1-2	ASSERGHLRGYT
few	TRBV11-3	TRBJ2-1	ASSPESGRAYNEQF
NA	TRBV28	TRBJ2-2	ASSLVAVYTGGLF
NA	TRBV5-6	TRBJ1-5	ASSLLGSDQPQH
few	TRBV7-2	TRBJ2-5	ASSRNRGEETQY
NA	TRBV6-5	TRBJ2-1	ASEFILGQF
few	TRBV12-3/TRBV12-4	TRBJ1-1	ASSFSGFRTEAF
NA	TRBV20-1	TRBJ1-6	SAYPLQFSHSPLH
NA	TRBV6-1	TRBJ1-6	ASNGQTPFSPLH
NA	TRBV28	TRBJ2-5	ASSLYRANQPQY
NA	TRBV11-2	TRBJ1-2	ASRRPGQNNYGYT
few	TRBV9	TRBJ2-5	ASSAYGGPETQY
NA	TRBV12-3/TRBV12-4	TRBJ1-1	ASSLGGTSEAF
once	TRBV20-1	TRBJ2-5	SATNWAGYQETQY
NA	TRBV20-1	TRBJ1-2	SATGDSYGYS
NA	TRBV28	TRBJ1-2	ATPNPLGQRGYT
NA	TRBV15	TRBJ2-2	ATSRDIRGSTGELF
NA	TRBV5-1	TRBJ1-2	ASSDPVDRGNGYT
few	TRBV12-3/TRBV12-4	TRBJ1-1	ASSLWGQTNTEAF
NA	TRBV5-1	TRBJ1-2	ASSQTGVYGYT
NA	TRBV20-1	TRBJ2-7	SARPLAGGTYEQY
NA	TRBV28	TRBJ1-2	ASTTGGAMGYT
NA	TRBV5-6	TRBJ1-2	VSSLGGILGYT
NA	TRBV9	TRBJ2-1	ASSVAGTGVNEQF
NA	TRBV4-3	TRBJ2-7	ASSRQKLAISSYEQY
few	TRBV29-1	TRBJ1-1	STFPPGNTEAF